This TCR beta chain stems from a study of blood T cell repertoires in COVID-19. Whole-study context: Some COVID-19 samples were acute and others convalescent; all came from the United States, Italy and Spain. T cells, B-cell-depleted T cells, or PBMCs supplied cDNA or gDNA.

CDR1 and CDR2 (germline): KGHDR, SFDVKD. Trimming cost V 7 bases and J 4 bases; bases outside gene matches: 8. CDR3 length equals 15 residues. Per the original data handling: Estimated nucleated cell counts came from reference gene primer amplification. Assay used: immunoSEQ multiplex PCR; TCRdb lists only in-frame clones, some missing. Clone size and V and J calls were adopted from that table, with D and trimming inferred from the DNA. The sample records 200,000 to 300,000 clones, approximately 80% being singletons. The source is a man older than 75 with acute or convalescent COVID-19. This rearrangement joins TRBV24-1 to TRBJ2-1, with 8 bases identical to TRBD2. The sequenced sample consisted of peripheral blood. The CDR3 is CATRSAGARYNEQFF. The DNA of the CDR3 is TGTGCCACCAGGTCAGCGGGAGCGCGATACAATGAGCAGTTCTTC.